The source of this T cell receptor (beta chain) is a study of T cells in Graves' hyperthyroidism and ophthalmopathy. This clonotype was seen a few times. No antigen is known for it. A much larger clone is a single base away; this may be a read error. Germline values: CDR1 SNHLY, CDR2 FYNNEI. There are 13 residues in the CDR3. V was shortened by 7 bases and J by 4 bases, with 13 bases between the two germline ends. RNA transcripts provided the source from which TCR beta CDR3 regions were amplified. RT-PCR in the first round (using the HTBI primer set) targeted the TCR CDR3. Via MiXCR, TCRdb re-called the multiplex PCR reads, giving one row per CDR3 protein. Of under 700,000 distinct CDR3 sequences in the sample, over 15% were seen once. When ophthalmopathy did not progress within 18 months, Graves' hyperthyroidism was considered stable. Newly diagnosed hyperthyroidism patients aged 18 to 65 years had disease lasting under 2 months. Any patient presenting with uncontrolled infection, other autoimmune disease, pregnancy or lactation was left out.

Overall study results and limits: Blood samples included most of the expanded thyroid clonotypes exceeding 0.001.

V usage is TRBV2 and J usage is TRBJ1-1; D uncertain. This TCR was recovered from a woman under 30 with Graves' hyperthyroidism. The sequenced material came from blood. The CDR3 loop is CASNDEKATEAFF. DNA of the CDR3: TGTGCCAGCAACGACGAAAAAGCCACTGAAGCTTTCTTT.